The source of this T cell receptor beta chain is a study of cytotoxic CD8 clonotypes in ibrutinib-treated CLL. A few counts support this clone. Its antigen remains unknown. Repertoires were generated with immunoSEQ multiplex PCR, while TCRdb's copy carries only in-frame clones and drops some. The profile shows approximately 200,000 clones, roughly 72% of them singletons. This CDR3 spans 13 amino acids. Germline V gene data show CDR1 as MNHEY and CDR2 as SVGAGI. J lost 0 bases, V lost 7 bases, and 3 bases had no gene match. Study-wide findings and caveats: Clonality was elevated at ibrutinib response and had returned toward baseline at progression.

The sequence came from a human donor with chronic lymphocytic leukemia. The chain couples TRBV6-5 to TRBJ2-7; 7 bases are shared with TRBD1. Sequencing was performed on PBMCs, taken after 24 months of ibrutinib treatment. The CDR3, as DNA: TGTGCCAGCACCGACAGGGCCTCCTACGAGCAGTACTTC. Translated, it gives CASTDRASYEQYF.